This TCR beta chain was identified in a study of blood T cell repertoires in COVID-19. Overall study: From T cells, B-cell-depleted T cells, or PBMCs came the material, which was cDNA or gDNA.

Assay used: immunoSEQ multiplex PCR; TCRdb lists only in-frame clones, some missing. The sample lists more than 200,000 clones, around nine tenths occurring once. Germline loops: CDR1 MGHDK, CDR2 SYGVNS. The CDR3 totals 15 residues. Germline trimming cut 2 bases from V and 10 bases from J; bases unmatched to any gene: 8. Recruitment covered 20 to 25 US areas and drew participants whose ages spanned roughly 18 to 100 years. All exposed participants met a person with COVID-19 within 2 weeks before entering the study. The chain recombines TRBV25-1 with TRBJ1-6; 7 positions match TRBD1. The sequence derives from a woman aged 25 to 39 who had been exposed to COVID-19. Input material: PBMCs or T cells enriched from blood (not recorded which). CDR3 region: CASSESGSGGSPLHF. CDR3 sequence (DNA): TGTGCCAGCAGTGAAAGTGGGTCAGGGGGGTCACCCCTCCACTTT.